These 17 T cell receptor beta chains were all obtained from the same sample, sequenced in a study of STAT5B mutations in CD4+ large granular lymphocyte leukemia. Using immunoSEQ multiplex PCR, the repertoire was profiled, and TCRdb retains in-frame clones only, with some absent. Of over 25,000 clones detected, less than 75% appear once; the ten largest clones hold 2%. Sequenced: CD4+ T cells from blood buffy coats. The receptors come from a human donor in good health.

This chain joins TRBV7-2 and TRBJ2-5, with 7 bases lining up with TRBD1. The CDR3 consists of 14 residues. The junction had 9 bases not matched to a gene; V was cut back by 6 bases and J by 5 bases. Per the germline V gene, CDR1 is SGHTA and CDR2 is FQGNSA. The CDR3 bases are TGTGCCAGCAGTCGACAGGGTCCGGCTGAGACCCAGTACTTC. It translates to CASSRQGPAETQYF.

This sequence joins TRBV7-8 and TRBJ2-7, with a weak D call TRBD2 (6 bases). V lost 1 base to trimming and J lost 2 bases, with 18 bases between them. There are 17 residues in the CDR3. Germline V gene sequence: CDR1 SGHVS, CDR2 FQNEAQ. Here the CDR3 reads CASSLVFLAGPTYEQYF. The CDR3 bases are TGTGCCAGCAGCTTAGTTTTCTTGGCGGGACCTACCTACGAGCAGTACTTC.

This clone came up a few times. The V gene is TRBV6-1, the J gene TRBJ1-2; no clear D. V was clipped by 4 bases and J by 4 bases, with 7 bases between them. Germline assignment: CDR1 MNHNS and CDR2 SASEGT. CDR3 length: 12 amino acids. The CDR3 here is CASSVAFYGYTF. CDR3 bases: TGTGCCAGCAGTGTTGCCTTCTATGGCTACACCTTC.

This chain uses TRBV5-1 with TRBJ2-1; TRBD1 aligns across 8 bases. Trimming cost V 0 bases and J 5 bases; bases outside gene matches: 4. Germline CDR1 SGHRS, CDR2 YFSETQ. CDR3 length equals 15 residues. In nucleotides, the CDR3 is TGCGCCAGCAGCTTGGGGACAGGGAGACACAATGAGCAGTTCTTC. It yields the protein CASSLGTGRHNEQFF.

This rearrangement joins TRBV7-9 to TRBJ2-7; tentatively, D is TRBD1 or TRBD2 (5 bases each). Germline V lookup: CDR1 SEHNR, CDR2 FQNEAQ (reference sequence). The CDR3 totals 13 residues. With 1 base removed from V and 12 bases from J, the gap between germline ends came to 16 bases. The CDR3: CASSLVGSGPLYF. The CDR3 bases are TGTGCCAGCAGCTTAGTAGGGTCGGGGCCTCTGTACTTC.

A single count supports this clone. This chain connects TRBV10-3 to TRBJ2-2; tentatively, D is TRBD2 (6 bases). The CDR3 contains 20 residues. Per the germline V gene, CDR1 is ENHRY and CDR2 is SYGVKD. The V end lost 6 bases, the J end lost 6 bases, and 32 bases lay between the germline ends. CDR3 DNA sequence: TGTGCCATCAGCGAGGAGGGGTTGGCAGGGACGTCGATAGGGGCCGGGGAGCTGTTTTTT. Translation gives CAISEEGLAGTSIGAGELFF.

The CDR3 bases are TGTGCCAGCAGCAAAGAAAAAATGGTCCCTTGGACCCAGTACTTC. It translates to CASSKEKMVPWTQYF. The chain carries TRBV21-1 and TRBJ2-5. TRBV21-1 is annotated as a pseudogene. This CDR3 comprises 15 residues.

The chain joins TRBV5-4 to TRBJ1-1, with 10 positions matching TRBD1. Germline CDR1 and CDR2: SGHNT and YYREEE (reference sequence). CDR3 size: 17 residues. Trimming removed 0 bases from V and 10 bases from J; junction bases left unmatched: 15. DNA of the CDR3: TGTGCCAGCAGCTTGGACGACAGGGGGCCCCAGGTGAATCGAGCTTTCTTT. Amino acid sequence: CASSLDDRGPQVNRAFF.

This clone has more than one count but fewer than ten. Here the CDR3 DNA reads TGCGCCAGCAGTGAGGCGAAACAGGGGGCGACCTACGAGCAGTACTTC. As protein: CASSEAKQGATYEQYF. The rearrangement uses TRBV10-1 and TRBJ2-7; the match to TRBD1 covers 9 bases. The CDR3 loop spans 16 amino acids. CDR1 WNHNN and CDR2 SYGVQD come from the germline V gene (reference sequence). V lost 2 bases to trimming and J lost 2 bases; unmatched junction nucleotides: 7.

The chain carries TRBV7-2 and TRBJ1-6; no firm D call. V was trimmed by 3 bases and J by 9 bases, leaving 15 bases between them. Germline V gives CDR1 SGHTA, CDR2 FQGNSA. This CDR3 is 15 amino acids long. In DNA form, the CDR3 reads TGTGCCAGCAGCTTCCTCGCGGACGTTGGTTCACCCCTCCACTTT. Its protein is CASSFLADVGSPLHF. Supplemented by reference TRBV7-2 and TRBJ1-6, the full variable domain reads GAGVSQSPSNKVTEKGKDVELRCDPISGHTALYWYRQSLGQGLEFLIYFQGNSAPDKSGLPSDRFSAERTGGSVSTLTIQRTQQEDSAVYLCASSFLADVGSPLHFGNGTRLTVT.

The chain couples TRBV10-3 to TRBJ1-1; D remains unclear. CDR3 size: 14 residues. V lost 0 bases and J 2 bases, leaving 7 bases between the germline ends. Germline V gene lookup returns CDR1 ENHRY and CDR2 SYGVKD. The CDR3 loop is CAISESLQNTEAFF. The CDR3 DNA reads TGTGCCATCAGTGAGTCGTTACAAAACACTGAAGCTTTCTTT.

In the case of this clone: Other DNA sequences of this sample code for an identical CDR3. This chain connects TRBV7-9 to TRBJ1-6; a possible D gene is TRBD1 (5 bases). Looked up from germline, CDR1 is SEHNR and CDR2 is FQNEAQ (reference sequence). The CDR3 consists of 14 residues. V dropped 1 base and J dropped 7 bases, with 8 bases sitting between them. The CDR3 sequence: CASSLGGLNSPLHF. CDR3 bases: TGTGCCAGCAGCTTAGGGGGACTGAATTCACCCCTCCACTTT.

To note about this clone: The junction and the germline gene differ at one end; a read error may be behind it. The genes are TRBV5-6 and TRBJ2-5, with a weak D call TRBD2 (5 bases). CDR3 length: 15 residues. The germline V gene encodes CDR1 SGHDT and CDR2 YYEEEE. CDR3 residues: CASSLYTRTQGTQYF. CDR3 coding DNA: TGTGCCAGCAGCTTGTATACAAGGACTCAAGGGACCCAGTACTTC.

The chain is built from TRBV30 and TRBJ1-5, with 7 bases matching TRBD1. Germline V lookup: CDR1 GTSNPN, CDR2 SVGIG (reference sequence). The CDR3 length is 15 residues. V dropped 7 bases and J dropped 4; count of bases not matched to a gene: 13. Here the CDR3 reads CAYTRGGGGNQPQHF. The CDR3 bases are TGTGCCTATACCCGAGGGGGCGGCGGAAATCAGCCCCAGCATTTT.

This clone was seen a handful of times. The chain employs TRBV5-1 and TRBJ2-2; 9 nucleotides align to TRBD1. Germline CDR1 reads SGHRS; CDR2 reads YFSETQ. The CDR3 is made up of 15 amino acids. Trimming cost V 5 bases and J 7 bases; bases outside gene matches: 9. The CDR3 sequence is CASRQDRGLSGELFF. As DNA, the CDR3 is TGCGCCAGCAGGCAGGACAGGGGATTAAGCGGGGAGCTGTTTTTT.

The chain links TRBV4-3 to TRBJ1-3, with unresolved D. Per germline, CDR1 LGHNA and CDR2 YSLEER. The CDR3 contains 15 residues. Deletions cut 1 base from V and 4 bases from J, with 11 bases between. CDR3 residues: CASSQGLGSGNTIYF. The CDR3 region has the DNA TGCGCCAGCAGCCAAGGTCTTGGATCCGGAAACACCATATATTTT.

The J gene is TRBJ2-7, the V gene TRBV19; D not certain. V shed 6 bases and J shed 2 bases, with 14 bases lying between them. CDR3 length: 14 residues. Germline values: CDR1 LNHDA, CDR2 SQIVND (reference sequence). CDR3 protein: CASRLSVGTYEQYF. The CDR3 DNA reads TGTGCCAGTAGACTCTCGGTAGGGACCTACGAGCAGTACTTC. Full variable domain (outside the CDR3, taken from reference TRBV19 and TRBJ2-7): DGGITQSPKYLFRKEGQNVTLSCEQNLNHDAMYWYRQDPGQGLRLIYYSQIVNDFQKGDIAEGYSVSREKKESFPLTVTSAQKNPTAFYLCASRLSVGTYEQYFGPGTRLTVT.